A selection of T cell receptor beta chains follows, all from one sample in a study of blood T cell repertoires in COVID-19. TCRdb's copy holds only in-frame clones and misses some; the assay was immunoSEQ multiplex PCR. Among 140,000 or so clones listed, just under 85% were seen once. The sequenced sample consisted of peripheral blood. These receptor sequences come from a woman aged 80 or over with acute or convalescent COVID-19. Both conserved end residues are part of each CDR3. Fields, in order: V gene, clone size, D gene, J gene, CDR3 DNA, CDR3 protein. A D gene is named only where the DNA matches it firmly. Clone size is stated in some rows and not others, as once, few, many or a class when expanded.

TRBV6-2/TRBV6-3	-	-	TRBJ1-1	TGTGCCAGCAGTGCCCAGACTCCCACGGAAGCTTTCTTT	CASSAQTPTEAFF
TRBV20-1	-	-	TRBJ2-5	TGCAGTGCTTCACAAGAGACCCAGTACTTC	CSASQETQYF
TRBV29-1	-	TRBD1	TRBJ2-1	TGCAGCGCATACCCTGTGACAGGGATGAAGGATGAGCAGTTCTTC	CSAYPVTGMKDEQFF
TRBV6-4	-	-	TRBJ1-5	TGTGCCAGCAGTGGCGACAAGAACCTCGAACTTGATCAGCCCCAGCATTTT	CASSGDKNLELDQPQHF
TRBV5-4	few	TRBD1	TRBJ2-5	TGTGCCAGCAGACCTTGGACAGGGGGCCTGGAGACCCAGTACTTC	CASRPWTGGLETQYF
TRBV11-2	-	TRBD2	TRBJ2-3	TGTGCCAGCAGCGTTAGCGGGGGGGGCCGTACGCAGTATTTT	CASSVSGGGRTQYF
TRBV19	-	-	TRBJ1-1	TGTGCCAGTAGTGGCACTAGGACCGCCGAGGGATCCGCTGAAGCTTTCTTT	CASSGTRTAEGSAEAFF
TRBV5-4	-	TRBD2	TRBJ2-1	TGTGCCAGCAGCTTGAGCGGGGGGGCCTACAATGAGCAGTTCTTC	CASSLSGGAYNEQFF
TRBV5-1	-	TRBD1	TRBJ1-4	TGCGCCAGCAGCTTACAGGGGGCGAACCTCCCTAATGAAAAACTGTTTTTT	CASSLQGANLPNEKLFF
TRBV28	-	-	TRBJ1-2	TGTGCCAGCAGTTTTGACAGCCCGCGAGCTGATACCTTC	CASSFDSPRADTF
TRBV3-1/TRBV3-2	-	TRBD2	TRBJ2-5	TGTGCCAGCAGCCAAGCATCTAGCGGGGGGGGAGAGACCCAGTACTTC	CASSQASSGGGETQYF
TRBV4-1	-	TRBD1	TRBJ1-2	TGCGCCAGCAGCCTTGGGACAGGGGTCCTCCTTAACTATGGCTACACCTTC	CASSLGTGVLLNYGYTF
TRBV6-6	-	-	TRBJ1-1	TGTGCCAGCCTGGGGGCTCACTTGAACACTGAAGCTTTCTTT	CASLGAHLNTEAFF
TRBV2	-	-	TRBJ1-2	TGTGCCAGCAGTGGGCAGGGGTCGTCCTATGGCTACACCTTC	CASSGQGSSYGYTF
TRBV27	-	TRBD2	TRBJ2-1	TGTGCCAGCAGACCACTAGGGCTAGCGGGAGGGAATGAGCAGTTCTTC	CASRPLGLAGGNEQFF
TRBV13	-	-	TRBJ1-3	TGTGCCAGCAGCACCCCTATTTGGGCTTCTGGAAACACCATATATTTT	CASSTPIWASGNTIYF
TRBV18	-	TRBD1	TRBJ1-6	TGTGCCAGCTCACTGGGGACAGGCAATTCACCCCTCCACTTT	CASSLGTGNSPLHF
TRBV9	-	-	TRBJ2-1	TGTGCCAGCAGCGTCGGGACAACCTCCTACAATGAGCAGTTCTTC	CASSVGTTSYNEQFF
TRBV27	-	-	TRBJ2-1	TGTGCCAGCAGTTGGACTCTCTACAATGAGCAGTTCTTC	CASSWTLYNEQFF
TRBV29-1	few	TRBD1	TRBJ1-1	TGCAGCGTTAGAGGGACAGGGAAAGCTTTCTTT	CSVRGTGKAFF
TRBV5-6	-	-	TRBJ1-6	TGTGCCAGCAGCTTGGGAAGGGGTGGATCACCCCTCCACTTT	CASSLGRGGSPLHF
TRBV7-9	-	-	TRBJ1-4	TGTGCCAGCAGCTTATCGGGGGGGTCTAATGAAAAACTGTTTTTT	CASSLSGGSNEKLFF
TRBV29-1	-	TRBD1	TRBJ2-4	TGCAGCGTGAGCCCGGGACAGCTTCTAGCCAAAAACATTCAGTACTTC	CSVSPGQLLAKNIQYF
TRBV24-1	few	-	TRBJ1-2	TGTGCCGCCGTGGTTCTAAGGGTTCGGGGTGCATATGGCTACACCTTC	CAAVVLRVRGAYGYTF
TRBV2	-	-	TRBJ2-3	TGTGCCAGCAGTCCACAGGGCCCAGATACGCAGTATTTT	CASSPQGPDTQYF
TRBV30	-	TRBD1	TRBJ1-2	TGTGCCTGGCTAGGACAGGCCTGGGAGGGCTACACCTTC	CAWLGQAWEGYTF
TRBV5-4	-	TRBD1	TRBJ2-7	TGTGCCAGCAGCCGACAGGGAAACTTCTACGAGCAGTACTTC	CASSRQGNFYEQYF
TRBV11-1	once	-	TRBJ1-1	TGTGCCAGCGTGATGCAGAATGAAGCTTTCTTT	CASVMQNEAFF
TRBV28	-	-	TRBJ2-3	TGTGCCAGCAGCTTGACACCTAGCACAGATACGCAGTATTTT	CASSLTPSTDTQYF
TRBV5-1	once	-	TRBJ2-7	TGCGCCAGCAGCTTGGTGGGGGACGGGAGTTCCTACGAGCAGTACTTC	CASSLVGDGSSYEQYF
TRBV4-3	few	-	TRBJ1-2	TGCGCCAGCAGCCAGGAGGGAGTTACCTATGGCTACACCTTC	CASSQEGVTYGYTF
TRBV7-9	-	TRBD1	TRBJ2-1	TGTGCCAGCAGCTTAGAACAGGGGATCTACAATGAGCAGTTCTTC	CASSLEQGIYNEQFF
TRBV5-4	-	-	TRBJ1-3	TGTGCCAGCAGCGCTGGCCCATTAAGCAGGGCCCTCCCTGGAAACACCATATATTTT	CASSAGPLSRALPGNTIYF
TRBV3-1/TRBV3-2	-	-	TRBJ2-3	TGTGCCAGCAGCCTCCTACTAGGGACTAGCACAGATACGCAGTATTTT	CASSLLLGTSTDTQYF
TRBV7-3	-	-	TRBJ1-2	TGTGCCAGCAGCTTAACATCTGACTATGGCTACACCTTC	CASSLTSDYGYTF
TRBV5-1	-	-	TRBJ1-1	TGCGCCAGCAGCGCGGATGGCCAGCTGAACACTGAAGCTTTCTTT	CASSADGQLNTEAFF
TRBV4-1	-	-	TRBJ2-7	TGCGCCAGCAGCCCCCGGGACACGACCTACGAGCAGTACTTC	CASSPRDTTYEQYF
TRBV5-1	-	-	TRBJ2-5	TGCGCCAGCAGCTTGGGGCCAGGGGTGAATTTAGAGACCCAGTACTTC	CASSLGPGVNLETQYF
TRBV6-5	-	TRBD1	TRBJ2-3	TGTGCCAGCAGTTCGGACAGGAGCACAGATACGCAGTATTTT	CASSSDRSTDTQYF
TRBV7-9	once	-	TRBJ2-5	TGTGCCAGCAGCCCGGGACTCGAAGAGACCCAGTACTTC	CASSPGLEETQYF
TRBV10-3	few	-	TRBJ1-3	TGTGCCATCAGTGAGCCGGACACTTTGATGGTCATATATTTT	CAISEPDTLMVIYF
TRBV19	-	TRBD1	TRBJ1-5	TGTGCCAGTCTCCCTTGGACAGGGGGCAATCAGCCCCAGCATTTT	CASLPWTGGNQPQHF
TRBV7-9	-	-	TRBJ1-6	TGTGCCAGCAGTGACAGATATAATTCACCCCTCCACTTT	CASSDRYNSPLHF
TRBV15	few	-	TRBJ2-1	TGTGCCACCAGCAACGGACAGATAGTTGATGAGCAGTTCTTC	CATSNGQIVDEQFF
TRBV5-1	-	TRBD1	TRBJ2-5	TGCGCCAGCAGTCCGGGACAGGGCGGGCGAGAGACCCAGTACTTC	CASSPGQGGRETQYF
TRBV3-1/TRBV3-2	-	-	TRBJ2-2	TGTGCCAGCAGCCGCCTACTTCCCCCCCAACACACCGGGGAGCTGTTTTTT	CASSRLLPPQHTGELFF
TRBV10-3	-	TRBD1	TRBJ2-7	TGTGCCATCAGTGAGTCCGGACAGGGGGCCGAGCAGTACTTC	CAISESGQGAEQYF
TRBV18	-	TRBD1	TRBJ2-1	TGTGCCAGCTCACCCACCACAGGGGACCACTACAATGAGCAGTTCTTC	CASSPTTGDHYNEQFF
TRBV27	-	-	TRBJ2-2	TGTGCCAGCAGTTTATCTCAACCTACAAACAGGGACACCGGGGAGCTGTTTTTT	CASSLSQPTNRDTGELFF
TRBV18	-	-	TRBJ2-5	TGTGCCACAACTTCAGGGGCGCAAGAGACCCAGTACTTC	CATTSGAQETQYF
TRBV5-1	-	TRBD1	TRBJ2-7	TGCGCCAGCAGCTTGACCGGGACAGCCTACGAGCAGTACTTC	CASSLTGTAYEQYF
TRBV19	-	TRBD2	TRBJ2-3	TGTGCCAGTAGTTCCACCGGGACTAGCGGGGGGGGAGATACGCAGTATTTT	CASSSTGTSGGGDTQYF
TRBV7-2	-	-	TRBJ1-1	TGTGCCAGCAGCTCTCCCGACAGGCAGAACACTGAAGCTTTCTTT	CASSSPDRQNTEAFF
TRBV5-1	once	-	TRBJ1-2	TGCGCCAGCAGCTTAGCCGGACAGATGTATGGCTACACCTTC	CASSLAGQMYGYTF
TRBV7-9	-	TRBD1	TRBJ2-7	TGTGCCAGCAGCGATACCGGACAGGGGGGATACGAGCAGTACTTC	CASSDTGQGGYEQYF
TRBV3-1/TRBV3-2	-	-	TRBJ2-7	TGTGCCAGCAGCCTTGGACACCTCTACGAGCAGTACTTC	CASSLGHLYEQYF
TRBV19	-	-	TRBJ1-2	TGTGCCAGTAGTCAGGACAGCCTGGGGGGCTACACCTTC	CASSQDSLGGYTF
TRBV7-2	-	-	TRBJ2-7	TGTGCCAGCAGCCCTTCCTACGAGCAGTACTTC	CASSPSYEQYF